Presented here are 9 T cell receptor beta chains from one specimen sequenced in a study of Graves' ophthalmopathy and Graves' hyperthyroidism. The TCR beta CDR3 regions underwent amplification from RNA transcripts. An initial RT-PCR round employing HTBI primers preceded a second-round multiplex PCR. TCRdb re-called the multiplex PCR reads with MiXCR, one entry per CDR3 protein. The sample records roughly 170,000 distinct CDR3 sequences, 30% to 45% being singletons. The sequenced sample was peripheral blood. Receptors originate from a man aged 25-45 years with Graves' ophthalmopathy.

This clonotype was recorded many times. This chain links TRBV6-1 with TRBJ1-1; TRBD1 matches 7 bases. This CDR3 comprises 15 residues. V was clipped by 10 bases and J by 1 base; unmatched bases: 12. The V gene's germline CDR1 is MNHNS and CDR2 SASEGT. The CDR3 bases are TGTGCCACGAGGCAGGACGACAGGGCGAACACTGAAGCTTTCTTT. Amino acids: CATRQDDRANTEAFF.

The rearrangement uses TRBV20-1 and TRBJ1-1; D might be TRBD1 (6 bases). The V end was cut by 5 bases, the J end by 5 bases, with 18 bases between. The CDR3 length is 14 residues. Germline V gives CDR1 DFQATT, CDR2 SNEGSKA (reference sequence). This CDR3 reads CSAYGQLLVTEAFF. The CDR3, as DNA: TGCAGTGCTTACGGACAGCTGTTAGTAACTGAAGCTTTCTTT.

The chain has TRBV5-6 and TRBJ2-7; 7 nucleotides line up with TRBD2. The CDR3 is made up of 14 amino acids. Germline V gene sequence: CDR1 SGHDT, CDR2 YYEEEE. Losses at the gene ends were 4 bases for V and 6 bases for J; bases not matched to a gene: 10. This CDR3 is CASSLPRTSREQYF. In nucleotides, the CDR3 is TGTGCCAGCAGCCTTCCTAGGACTAGTCGCGAGCAGTACTTC.

This clonotype was picked up many times. The CDR3 DNA follows: TGTGCCAGCACTGAGTCGGCGGCCCCCTCCTACGAGCAGTACTTC. It specifies CASTESAAPSYEQYF. This chain uses TRBV6-2 or TRBV6-3 with TRBJ2-7; D gene unclear. CDR1 is MNHEY and CDR2 is SVGEGT in the germline V gene. There are 15 residues in the CDR3. The V and J ends lost 7 bases and 0 bases respectively, with 16 bases between them.

V is TRBV10-1 and J is TRBJ2-7, with no clear D. The germline V and J ends were trimmed by 6 bases and 1 base, with 10 bases remaining between them. CDR3 length equals 13 residues. Germline V gene data show CDR1 as WNHNN and CDR2 as SYGVQD (reference sequence). The CDR3 DNA reads TGCGCCAGCAGCCCTCAACCTTCCTACGAGCAGTACTTC. It codes for CASSPQPSYEQYF.

The genes are TRBV7-8 and TRBJ2-7; no reliable D call. Trimming stripped 1 base from V and 0 bases from J, with 7 bases between. Germline V gene data show CDR1 as SGHVS and CDR2 as FQNEAQ. The CDR3 runs 14 residues. CDR3 sequence reads: CASSLEGISYEQYF. CDR3 bases: TGTGCCAGCAGCTTAGAAGGGATCTCCTACGAGCAGTACTTC.

This clonotype was picked up many times. The chain has TRBV7-9 and TRBJ1-1; no firm D call. CDR1 is SEHNR and CDR2 is FQNEAQ in the germline V gene (reference sequence). Deletions cut 2 bases from V and 8 bases from J, with 9 bases between. This CDR3 has 12 residues. CDR3 region: CASSLTPLEAFF. The CDR3 bases are TGTGCCAGCAGCTTAACCCCTTTGGAAGCTTTCTTT.

This clonotype was detected many times. The chain employs TRBV7-9 and TRBJ2-5, with D perhaps TRBD2 (6 bases). Germline loops: CDR1 SEHNR, CDR2 FQNEAQ (reference sequence). V shed 5 bases and J shed 2 bases, with 18 bases lying between them. The CDR3 has 16 amino acids. The CDR3 DNA sequence: TGTGCCAGCAGCAAATCGGAGGGTCCAGTTCAAGAGACCCAGTACTTC. It is translated as CASSKSEGPVQETQYF.

The sample holds many counts of this clonotype. The chain carries TRBV12-3 or TRBV12-4 and TRBJ1-2; no reliable D call. This CDR3 has 13 amino acids. With 6 bases removed from V and 6 bases from J, the gap between germline ends came to 14 bases. CDR3 region: CASREKRWDGYTF. Written as DNA, the CDR3 is TGTGCCAGCAGAGAGAAGAGGTGGGATGGCTACACCTTC.